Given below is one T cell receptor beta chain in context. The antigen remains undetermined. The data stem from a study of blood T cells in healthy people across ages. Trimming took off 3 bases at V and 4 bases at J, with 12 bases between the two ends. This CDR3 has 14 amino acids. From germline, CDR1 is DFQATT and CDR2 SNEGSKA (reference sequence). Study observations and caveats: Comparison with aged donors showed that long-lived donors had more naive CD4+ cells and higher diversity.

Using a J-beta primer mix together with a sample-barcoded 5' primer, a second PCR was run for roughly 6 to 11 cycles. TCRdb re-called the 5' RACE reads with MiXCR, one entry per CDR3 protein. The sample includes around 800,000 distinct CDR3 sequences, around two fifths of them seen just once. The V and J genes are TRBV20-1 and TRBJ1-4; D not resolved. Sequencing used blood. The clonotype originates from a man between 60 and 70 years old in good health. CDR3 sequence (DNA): TGCAGTGCTAGTTGGATGTTAAATAATGAAAAACTGTTTTTT. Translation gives CSASWMLNNEKLFF.